A selection of T cell receptor beta chains follows, all from one sample in a study of blood T cell repertoires in COVID-19. The assay was immunoSEQ multiplex PCR, and TCRdb's table has in-frame clones only and misses some. The data contain 85,000 to 130,000 clones, roughly 90% of them singletons. The specimen sequenced was peripheral blood. The receptors derive from a woman aged 55-70 years with acute or convalescent COVID-19. CDR3s include the opening cysteine and the closing phenylalanine or tryptophan.

>TRBV9|TRBJ2-7
CASSARTGGYEQYF
>TRBV21-1|TRBJ2-2
CASSPGTGAFTGELFF
>TRBV28|TRBJ2-1
CASRNRDREGQFF
>TRBV27|TRBJ2-4
CASSRTSGEGRLKNIQYF
>TRBV28|TRBJ1-6
CASSWGDRVNSPLHF
>TRBV5-1|TRBJ1-1
CASSLRQGADTEAFF
>TRBV12-3/TRBV12-4|TRBJ2-2
CATRLLTGELFF
>TRBV28|TRBJ2-1
CASTPWDTGSNEQFF
>TRBV29-1|TRBJ1-1
CSVPGQGGLEAFF
>TRBV19|TRBJ2-7
CASSTQAGPPYEQYF
>TRBV28|TRBJ1-5
CASRGQGYSNQPQHF
>TRBV28|TRBJ2-1
CASVGSRYNEQFF
>TRBV28|TRBJ2-1
CASSSIRGISYNEQFF
>TRBV2|TRBJ1-5
CASSNLKGGPQHF
>TRBV28|TRBJ2-1
CASSFSPSGREQFF
>TRBV11-2|TRBJ2-5
CASSVTSGRETQYF
>TRBV18|TRBJ1-1
CASSPRETGTGTEAFF
>TRBV6-2/TRBV6-3|TRBJ1-5
CASSYTGTANQPQHF
>TRBV24-1|TRBJ2-1
CATSERGRDNEQFF
>TRBV24-1|TRBJ2-3
CATSDLSGIGTQYF
>TRBV24-1|TRBJ2-2
CATSDLRAGGRASDHTGELFF
>TRBV28|TRBJ2-7
CASSRVDISYEQYF
>TRBV2|TRBJ1-2
CASSVQGQEGYTF
>TRBV19|TRBJ2-1
CASSIESTSGRVYNEQFF
>TRBV5-1|TRBJ2-1
CASRSGNRRDEQFF
>TRBV28|TRBJ1-1
CASSLITENTEAFF
>TRBV5-4|TRBJ2-1
CASRRQGWNEQFF
>TRBV5-8|TRBJ2-1
CASSSQLAQLDNEQFF
>TRBV28|TRBJ1-6
CASSPGRNSPLHF
>TRBV3-1/TRBV3-2|TRBJ1-4
CASSQPGQREKLFF
>TRBV24-1|TRBJ2-3
CATSETGGADTQYF
>TRBV9|TRBJ2-1
CASTPSPLAGGEQFF
>TRBV30|TRBJ1-1
CAWSVRVNTEAFF
>TRBV3-1/TRBV3-2|TRBJ2-7
CASSPPGLAGEQYF
>TRBV7-3|TRBJ2-3
CASSSQLAGGTDTQYF
>TRBV19|TRBJ2-5
CASSIGREETQYF
>TRBV27|TRBJ2-3
CASSLLAGVDTQYF
>TRBV28|TRBJ2-7
CASSSDSITEQYF
>TRBV9|TRBJ2-1
CASSVGDRGYEQFF
>TRBV4-2|TRBJ2-2
CASSQAGTGVYGELFF
>TRBV7-6|TRBJ2-3
CASSFTATGGDTQYF
>TRBV7-8|TRBJ2-1
CASSPLTSGNVNEQFF
>TRBV4-1|TRBJ1-1
CASSQDGGRPEAFF
>TRBV6-5|TRBJ2-5
CASSPAGEETQYF
>TRBV28|TRBJ2-1
CASSLIGLAGRGTPNEQFF
>TRBV18|TRBJ1-1
CASSPLDRGTEAFF
>TRBV7-8|TRBJ1-1
CASSPTATGSEAFF
>TRBV27|TRBJ1-6
CASSPPGGRNSPLHF
>TRBV24-1|TRBJ2-1
CATSVGDEQFF
>TRBV3-1/TRBV3-2|TRBJ2-5
CASSRRTGGQETQYF
>TRBV27|TRBJ2-1
CASSSKAGLAVDEQFF
>TRBV18|TRBJ1-2
CASSPSGYGYTF
>TRBV5-8|TRBJ2-7
CASSLGLAGGTHEQYF